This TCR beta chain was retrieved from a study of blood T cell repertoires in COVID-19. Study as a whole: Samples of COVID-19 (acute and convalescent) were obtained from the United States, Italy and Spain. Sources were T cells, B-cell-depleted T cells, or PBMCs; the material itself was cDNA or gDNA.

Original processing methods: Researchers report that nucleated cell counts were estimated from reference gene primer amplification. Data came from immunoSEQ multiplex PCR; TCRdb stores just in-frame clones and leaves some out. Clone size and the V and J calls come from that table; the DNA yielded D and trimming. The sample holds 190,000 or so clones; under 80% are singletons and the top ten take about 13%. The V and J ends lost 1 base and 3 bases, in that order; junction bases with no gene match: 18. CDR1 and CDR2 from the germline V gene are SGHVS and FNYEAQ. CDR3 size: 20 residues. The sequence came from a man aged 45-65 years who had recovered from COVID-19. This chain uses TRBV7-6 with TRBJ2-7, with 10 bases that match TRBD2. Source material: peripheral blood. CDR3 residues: CASSLGQGMGYLAGDYEQYF. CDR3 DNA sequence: TGTGCCAGCAGCTTAGGACAGGGCATGGGGTATCTAGCGGGAGACTACGAGCAGTACTTC.